The present T cell receptor (beta chain) was sequenced within a study of cytomegalovirus exposure and HLA in healthy donors. Study-wide background: Of all 400 or so donors who were genotyped, 75% to 85% belonged to the Caucasian-associated ancestry cluster.

PCR was performed using 60 Vbeta and 13 Jbeta primers. Data came from immunoSEQ multiplex PCR; TCRdb stores just in-frame clones and leaves some out. The sample has 150,000 or so clones; roughly 80% are singletons. Study-wide results and caveats: An analysis was carried out at a later point. It showed that HLA-associated TCR beta chains were more clonally expanded than equally common non-associated chains.

In regard to this clone: Its target is unknown.

Sequencing used PBMCs. This TCR was sampled from a woman aged 40 to 50 in good health and CMV-seronegative.

The CDR3 DNA is TGTGCCAGCAGGGCTACAGGGGGCTTGTGGAACGAGCAGTACTTC. Amino acid sequence: CASRATGGLWNEQYF. This sequence joins TRBV7-9 and TRBJ2-7; 9 bases are shared with TRBD1. The CDR3 contains 15 residues. The V and J ends lost 6 bases and 5 bases, in that order; junction bases with no gene match: 11. Germline V gives CDR1 SEHNR, CDR2 FQNEAQ (reference sequence).